This T cell receptor beta chain appears in the sequencing data of a study of blood T cell repertoires in COVID-19. Looking at the study overall: In each case, the material was cDNA or gDNA derived from T cells, B-cell-depleted T cells, or PBMCs.

V was clipped by 3 bases and J by 1 base, with 8 bases between them. CDR1 is SGHNT and CDR2 is YYREEE in the germline V gene (reference sequence). This CDR3 has 15 residues. Participants' reported clinical history set cohort assignment. For recovered donors of Cohort 3, there were two negative PCRs, clearance, or symptom resolution. A few counts support this clone. Clones were sequenced by immunoSEQ multiplex PCR, and TCRdb holds only the in-frame ones, with some missing. The sample records about 430,000 clones, approximately 90% being singletons. The clonotype was recovered from a man between 25 and 39 years old who had recovered from COVID-19. This chain joins TRBV5-4 and TRBJ2-6; possible D gene TRBD2, 6 bases. Sequenced input: PBMCs or T cells enriched from blood (not recorded which). CDR3 in DNA: TGTGCCAGCAGCTGGGGGGAGTCTGGGGCCAACGTCCTGACTTTC. It encodes CASSWGESGANVLTF. Drawing the rest from reference TRBV5-4 and TRBJ2-6, the complete variable domain is ETGVTQSPTHLIKTRGQQVTLRCSSQSGHNTVSWYQQALGQGPQFIFQYYREEENGRGNFPPRFSGLQFPNYSSELNVNALELDDSALYLCASSWGESGANVLTFGAGSRLTVL.